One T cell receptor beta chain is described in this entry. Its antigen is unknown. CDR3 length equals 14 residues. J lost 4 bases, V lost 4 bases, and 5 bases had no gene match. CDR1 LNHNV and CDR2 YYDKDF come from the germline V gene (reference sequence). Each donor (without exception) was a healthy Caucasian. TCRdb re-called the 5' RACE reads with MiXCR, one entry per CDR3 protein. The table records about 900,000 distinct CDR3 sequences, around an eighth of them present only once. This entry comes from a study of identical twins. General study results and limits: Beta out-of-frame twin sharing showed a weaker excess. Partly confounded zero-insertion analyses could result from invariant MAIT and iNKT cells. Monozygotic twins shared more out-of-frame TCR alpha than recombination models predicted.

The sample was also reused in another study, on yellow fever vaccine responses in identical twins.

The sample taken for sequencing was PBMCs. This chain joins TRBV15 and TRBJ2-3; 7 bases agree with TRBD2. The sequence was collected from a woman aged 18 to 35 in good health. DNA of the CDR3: TGTGCCACCAGCAAGTCTAGCGGTCCAGATACGCAGTATTTT. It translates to CATSKSSGPDTQYF.